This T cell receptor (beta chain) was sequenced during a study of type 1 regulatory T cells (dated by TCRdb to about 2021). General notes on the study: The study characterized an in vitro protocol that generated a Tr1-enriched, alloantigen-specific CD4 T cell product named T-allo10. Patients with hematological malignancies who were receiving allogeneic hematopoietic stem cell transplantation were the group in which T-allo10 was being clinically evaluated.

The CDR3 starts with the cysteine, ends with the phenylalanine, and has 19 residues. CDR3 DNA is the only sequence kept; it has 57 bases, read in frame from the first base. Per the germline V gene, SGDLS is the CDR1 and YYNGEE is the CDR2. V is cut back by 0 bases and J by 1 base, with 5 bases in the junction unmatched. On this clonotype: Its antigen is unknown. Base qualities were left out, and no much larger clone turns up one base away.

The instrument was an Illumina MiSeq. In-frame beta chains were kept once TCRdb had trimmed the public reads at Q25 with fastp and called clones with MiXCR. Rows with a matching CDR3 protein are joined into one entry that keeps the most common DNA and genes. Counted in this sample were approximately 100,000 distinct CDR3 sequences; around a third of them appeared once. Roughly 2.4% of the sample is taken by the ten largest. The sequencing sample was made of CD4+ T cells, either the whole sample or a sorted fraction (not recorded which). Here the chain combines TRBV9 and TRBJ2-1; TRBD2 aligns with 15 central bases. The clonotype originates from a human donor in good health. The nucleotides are TGTGCCAGCAGCGTAGGAGATGGACTAGCGGGAGGGTCCTACAATGAGCAGTTCTTC. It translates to CASSVGDGLAGGSYNEQFF. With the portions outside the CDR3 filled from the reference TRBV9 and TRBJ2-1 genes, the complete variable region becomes DSGVTQTPKHLITATGQRVTLRCSPRSGDLSVYWYQQSLDQGLQFLIQYYNGEERAKGNILERFSAQQFPDLHSELNLSSLELGDSALYFCASSVGDGLAGGSYNEQFFGPGTRLTVL.